A selection of T cell receptor beta chains follows, all from one sample in a study of CD8+ T cells in alopecia areata. Sequenced by immunoSEQ multiplex PCR; TCRdb stores in-frame clones only, minus some. Among 90,000 to 150,000 clones listed, more than 40% were seen once. The specimen comprised CD4+ T cells sorted from blood, sampled at week 4, from a patient treated with tofacitinib. These TCRs come from a human donor with alopecia areata. Each CDR3 is given with its conserved first and last residue. Clone size appears in some rows only: once, few, many, or a class for an expanded clone.

clone_size v_call cdr3_length cdr3_aa
few TRBV4-1 17 CASSQEYRRSGANVLTF
- TRBV7-2 15 CASSFLRQAAYEQYF
- TRBV30 15 CAWSGSTNSNQPQHF
- TRBV13 14 CASSSTGILYGYTF
- TRBV27 14 CASTPQGEETEAFF
- TRBV2 13 CASRPTGGQPQHF
- TRBV29-1 14 CSVGQKLTYNEQFF
- TRBV11-2 13 CASSFTSVYEQYF
- TRBV6-1 15 CASSGGTPSSSPLHF
- TRBV6-5 12 CASSYPGRRQYF
few TRBV18 13 CASSSGTDQPQHF
- TRBV4-2 16 CASSQDLGGRTNTQYF
few TRBV6-5 14 CASIRGQGAYGYTF
- TRBV27 11 CASRTLHEQFF
- TRBV29-1 11 CSVEQMSGYTF